The sequence of this T cell receptor beta chain was determined in a study of long-term antiretroviral therapy in people with HIV. Version v3.0 of the immunoSEQ assay was performed at survey level. Repertoires were generated with immunoSEQ multiplex PCR, while TCRdb's copy carries only in-frame clones and drops some. The sample lists about 33,000 clones; about 95% were seen once. Regarding this clone: Its antigen is unidentified.

Notes on the study in general: Diversity increased after ART yet remained lower than in transplant donor controls. The repertoire was dominated at all time points by clones expanded before ART. Compared with controls, HIV repertoires showed narrower CDR3 length ranges.

The CDR3 contains 15 residues. Germline V lookup: CDR1 SGHTA, CDR2 FQGNSA. Unmatched junction bases numbered 2, after V lost 4 bases and J lost 6 bases. The input for sequencing was unsorted PBMCs, taken 6.6 years after starting antiretroviral therapy. This sequence was found in a young man with HIV. This sequence joins TRBV7-2 and TRBJ2-4; 14 nucleotides match TRBD2. CDR3: CASSSGLAGVNIQYF. The CDR3 DNA reads TGTGCCAGCAGCTCGGGACTAGCGGGAGTAAACATTCAGTACTTC.